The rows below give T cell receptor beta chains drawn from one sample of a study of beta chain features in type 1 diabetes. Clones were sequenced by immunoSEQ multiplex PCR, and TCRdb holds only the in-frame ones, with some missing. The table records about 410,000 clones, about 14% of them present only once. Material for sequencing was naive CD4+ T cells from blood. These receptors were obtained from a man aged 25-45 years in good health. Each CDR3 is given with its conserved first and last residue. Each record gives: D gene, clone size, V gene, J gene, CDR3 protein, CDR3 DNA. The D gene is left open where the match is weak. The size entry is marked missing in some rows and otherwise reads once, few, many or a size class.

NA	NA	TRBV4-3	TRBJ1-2	CASSQYSREAMGYTF	TGCGCCAGCAGCCAATATTCGCGGGAGGCTATGGGCTACACCTTC
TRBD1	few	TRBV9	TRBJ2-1	CASSAGDRGSYNEQFF	TGTGCCAGCAGCGCGGGGGACAGGGGCTCCTACAATGAGCAGTTCTTC
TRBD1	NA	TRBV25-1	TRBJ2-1	CASSEPGQWNEQFF	TGTGCCAGCAGTGAACCGGGACAGTGGAATGAGCAGTTCTTC
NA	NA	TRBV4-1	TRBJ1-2	CASTSLGANYGYTF	TGCGCCAGCACATCCTTGGGGGCTAACTATGGCTACACCTTC
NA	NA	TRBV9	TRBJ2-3	CASSYHVGDHRPDTQYF	TGTGCCAGCAGCTACCACGTTGGCGATCACAGACCAGATACGCAGTATTTT
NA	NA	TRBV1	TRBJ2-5	CTSSLAGTSVQTQYF	TGCACCAGCAGCTTGGCCGGGACTAGCGTCCAGACCCAGTACTTC
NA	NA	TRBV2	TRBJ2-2	CASSEGRWELFF	TGTGCCAGCAGTGAAGGGAGGTGGGAGCTGTTTTTT
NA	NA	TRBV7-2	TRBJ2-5	CASSFRGGETQYF	TGTGCCAGCAGCTTTCGGGGTGGCGAGACCCAGTACTTC
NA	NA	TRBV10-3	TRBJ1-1	CAISGLTQTTEAFF	TGTGCCATCAGTGGACTGACGCAGACCACTGAAGCTTTCTTT
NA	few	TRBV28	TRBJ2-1	CASSSWRRVRNEQFF	TGTGCCAGCAGTTCCTGGCGCAGGGTCCGGAATGAGCAGTTCTTC
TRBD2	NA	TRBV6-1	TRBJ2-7	CASGTSGIYEQYF	TGTGCCAGCGGGACTAGCGGGATCTACGAGCAGTACTTC
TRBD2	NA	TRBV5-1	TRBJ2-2	CASSLELAGPTGELFF	TGCGCCAGCAGCTTGGAACTAGCGGGACCTACCGGGGAGCTGTTTTTT
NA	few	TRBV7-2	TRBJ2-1	CASSLPLGEQFF	TGTGCCAGCAGCTTACCCTTAGGTGAGCAGTTCTTC
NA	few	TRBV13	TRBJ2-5	CASSTSTSLETQYF	TGTGCCAGCAGCACTTCGACTAGTTTGGAGACCCAGTACTTC